The 13 T cell receptor beta chains below all came from one sample that was sequenced in a study of blood T cell repertoires in COVID-19. Sequencing used immunoSEQ multiplex PCR; TCRdb keeps in-frame clones, though not all of them. The profile shows hundreds of thousands of clones, roughly 79% of them singletons. The sample was peripheral blood. Receptors were obtained from a woman older than 75 with COVID-19, enrolled during active disease.

This clone was found a few times. V and J are TRBV28 and TRBJ1-6; 8 nucleotides line up with TRBD1. V shed 2 bases, J shed 10 bases, and the junction held 10 bases outside the gene matches. Germline CDR1 is MDHEN and CDR2 is SYDVKM. The CDR3 is 16 amino acids. CDR3 DNA: TGTGCCAGCAGTTTACCGCGGCAGGGGGCAGGATCACCCCTCCACTTT. It translates to CASSLPRQGAGSPLHF. The variable domain in full, with the rest retrieved from reference TRBV28 and TRBJ1-6, is DVKVTQSSRYLVKRTGEKVFLECVQDMDHENMFWYRQDPGLGLRLIYFSYDVKMKEKGDIPEGYSVSREKKERFSLILESASTNQTSMYLCASSLPRQGAGSPLHFGNGTRLTVT.

The chain uses TRBV10-1 and TRBJ2-7, with 10 bases matching TRBD1. The CDR3 sequence is 13 residues long. V gave up 10 bases and J gave up 5 bases; unmatched junction bases: 8. Germline-derived CDR1 and CDR2 are WNHNN and SYGVQD (reference sequence). The DNA of the CDR3 is TGCGCCAACAGACAGGGGGCGAGGCACGAGCAGTACTTC. Its protein is CANRQGARHEQYF.

This chain links TRBV7-8 with TRBJ1-2; no clear D gene. The length of the CDR3 is 13 residues. From germline, CDR1 is SGHVS and CDR2 FQNEAQ. Trimming took off 4 bases at V and 8 bases at J, with 14 bases between the two ends. This CDR3 reads CASSSRGNGGYTF. CDR3 bases: TGTGCCAGCAGCTCCCGCGGGAATGGAGGCTACACCTTC.

The chain combines TRBV10-2 with TRBJ1-2, with D perhaps matching TRBD1 (5 bases). This CDR3 is 13 amino acids long. Germline CDR1 reads WSHSY; CDR2 reads SAAADI. V lost 3 bases, J lost 4 bases, and 9 bases lay in between. The CDR3 protein is CASSDTGTYGYTF. CDR3 sequence (DNA): TGCGCCAGCAGTGATACAGGTACCTATGGCTACACCTTC.

This clone appeared a few times. The chain couples TRBV27 to TRBJ1-1, with a tentative D call TRBD1 (6 bases). Germline V gene sequence: CDR1 MNHEY, CDR2 SMNVEV (reference sequence). V gave up 4 bases and J gave up 3 bases, with 9 bases separating them. This CDR3 contains 13 residues. This CDR3 is CASSYKGDTEAFF. Here the CDR3 DNA reads TGTGCCAGCAGTTATAAGGGGGACACTGAAGCTTTCTTT.

This chain joins TRBV7-3 and TRBJ2-5, with D perhaps matching TRBD1 (5 bases). The CDR3 loop spans 14 amino acids. The V end was cut by 5 bases, the J end by 1 base, with 11 bases between. CDR1 is SGHTA, CDR2 FQGTGA, per germline. CDR3 residues: CASSPGRGQETQYF. For the CDR3, the DNA is TGTGCCAGCAGCCCCGGAAGGGGCCAAGAGACCCAGTACTTC.

V gene TRBV5-1 combines with J gene TRBJ1-2, with D hard to call. Trimming left V 0 bases short and J 3 bases short, with 6 bases between. The CDR3 covers 13 residues. CDR1 SGHRS and CDR2 YFSETQ come from the germline V gene. This chain's CDR3 is CASSLATDYGYTF. CDR3 coding DNA: TGCGCCAGCAGCTTGGCTACGGACTATGGCTACACCTTC.

This rearrangement joins TRBV18 to TRBJ1-5; 8 bases match TRBD1. From germline, CDR1 is KGHSH and CDR2 LQKENI. Unmatched junction bases numbered 10, after V lost 3 bases and J lost 6 bases. The CDR3 has 16 residues. The CDR3 protein is CASSPDLTGASQPQHF. In nucleotides, the CDR3 is TGTGCCAGCTCACCTGATTTGACAGGGGCAAGTCAGCCCCAGCATTTT.

This clone was recorded many times. This sequence joins TRBV19 and TRBJ1-4; TRBD1 is a possible D gene (6 bases). The CDR3 has 12 amino acids. CDR1 is LNHDA and CDR2 is SQIVND in the germline V gene (reference sequence). The V and J ends lost 10 bases and 7 bases respectively, with 13 bases between them. The DNA for the CDR3 is TGTGCCACCCAGGGGAGAGGTGAAAAACTGTTTTTT. Residues: CATQGRGEKLFF.

The chain recombines TRBV3-1 (or the pseudogene TRBV3-2) with TRBJ1-2, with D possibly being TRBD1 (5 bases). V shed 6 bases and J shed 2 bases, with 19 bases lying between them. Per germline, CDR1 LGHDT and CDR2 YNNKEL (reference sequence). This CDR3 spans 16 amino acids. The CDR3 loop reads CASSRAGLQWNYGYTF. In DNA, the CDR3 is TGTGCCAGCAGTCGGGCGGGACTTCAATGGAACTATGGCTACACCTTC.

The chain combines TRBV12-3 or TRBV12-4 with TRBJ2-7, with 8 bases fitting TRBD2. CDR3 size: 13 residues. V gave up 6 bases and J gave up 2 bases; unmatched junction bases: 3. CDR3 in DNA: TGTGCCAGCAGAGTTAGCGGGGCCTACGAGCAGTACTTC. It specifies CASRVSGAYEQYF.

The chain recombines TRBV14 with TRBJ1-2; D not resolved. CDR1 and CDR2 (germline): SGHDN, FVKESK. CDR3 length: 15 residues. The V gene lost 0 bases and the J gene lost 4 bases, with 12 bases spanning the gap. DNA of the CDR3: TGTGCCAGCAGCCAAGATTCCGGTGCCCCCTATGGCTACACCTTC. This codes for CASSQDSGAPYGYTF.

Here the CDR3 reads CASSWSDSGNTIYF. CDR3 DNA: TGTGCCAGCAGCTGGAGCGACTCTGGAAACACCATATATTTT. The chain is built from TRBV7-9 and TRBJ1-3; no definite D call. The CDR3 runs to 14 residues. Germline V gene lookup returns CDR1 SEHNR and CDR2 FQNEAQ (reference sequence). V was pared by 4 bases and J by 0 bases, with 7 bases between.